The sequence of this T cell receptor beta chain was determined in a study of PD-1 blockade in classical Hodgkin lymphoma. For this clone: Its antigen is currently unknown.

Overall study findings and caveats: Patients who responded completely had about the same baseline diversity as newly diagnosed patients. Anyone who began nivolumab under 1 year after ASCT was excluded.

TCRdb keeps only in-frame clones here, not all; method: immunoSEQ multiplex PCR. The profile shows about 23,000 clones, about three quarters of them singletons. Each patient relapsed following autologous stem cell transplantation, and prior brentuximab vedotin exposure differed. CDR3 length: 16 residues. Trimming left V 1 base short and J 1 base short, with 12 bases between. Germline CDR1 and CDR2: SGHTA and FQGNSA. The sample consisted of peripheral blood mononuclear cells (PBMCs), taken at baseline. The TCR was taken from a human donor with classical Hodgkin lymphoma. The chain joins TRBV7-2 to TRBJ2-3, with D possibly TRBD1 on 5 matching bases. CDR3 bases: TGTGCCAGCAGCTTAGTAAGGGGAAGGGGCACAGATACGCAGTATTTT. Translating it yields CASSLVRGRGTDTQYF. Full variable domain (missing parts from reference TRBV7-2 and TRBJ2-3): GAGVSQSPSNKVTEKGKDVELRCDPISGHTALYWYRQSLGQGLEFLIYFQGNSAPDKSGLPSDRFSAERTGGSVSTLTIQRTQQEDSAVYLCASSLVRGRGTDTQYFGPGTRLTVL.